This TCR beta chain was identified during a study of blood T cell repertoires in COVID-19. Across the whole study: Material from acute and convalescent COVID-19 was sourced from the United States, Italy and Spain. Nucleic acid was either cDNA or gDNA, and it came from T cells, B-cell-depleted T cells, or PBMCs.

Trimming removed 1 base from V and 0 bases from J, with 9 bases in between. The CDR3 contains 15 residues. Per the germline V gene, CDR1 is LGHNA and CDR2 is YSLEER. As handled by the study authors: For nucleated cells, counts were estimated from reference gene primer amplification. This table comes from immunoSEQ multiplex PCR, and its TCRdb copy is limited to in-frame clones, with some not included. That table is the source of V, J and clone size, and D and trimming were worked out from the DNA. There are fewer than 200,000 clones in the sample; roughly four fifths occur only once, and about a fifth lies in the top ten.

The specimen was peripheral blood. The TCR sequence derives from an elderly woman with acute or convalescent COVID-19. The rearrangement joins TRBV4-3 to TRBJ1-1; D gene uncertain. CDR3 in amino acids: CASSQVWAMNTEAFF. The CDR3 nucleotides are TGCGCCAGCAGCCAAGTTTGGGCGATGAACACTGAAGCTTTCTTT.